This TCR beta chain came from a study of T cell responses to AZD1222 COVID-19 vaccine (dated by TCRdb to the early 2020s). As for the study more broadly: A total of more than 230 trial participants underwent TCR sequencing, of whom 207 received two doses of AZD1222 and about 26 received two doses of the MenACWY control vaccine. Trial participants were enrolled into age subgroups of 18-55, 56-69 and 70-plus years, which contained approximately 150, 28 and 58 TCR-sequenced participants, respectively.

About this clone itself: Its antigen remains undetermined. No base-level quality is on record; no much larger clone is a single base apart.

Broader findings and caveats from the paper: The 56-69-year group was small, and its depth increase did not reach significance, likely because of low power. Because no day 14 peak-response samples were available, the repertoires could be characterized only after the peak T cell response. Participants were mostly white British, with more females than males. The authors suggested clonal diversity may have been underestimated. After two AZD1222 doses, both the breadth and the depth of spike-specific TCRs were significantly higher than at day 0 and than in MenACWY recipients. Nearly half of unique spike-specific TCRs reportedly recognized epitopes outside regions mutated in the B.1.351 and B.1.1.7 variants. Conclusions about previously exposed vaccinees are limited because only six or seven AZD1222 recipients were SARS-CoV-2 seropositive at baseline. Vaccine-associated CD4 TCRs spanned the whole spike protein, with dominant responses in regions 160-218 and 743-854.

The time point label of this sample denotes: baseline before first vaccination. Sample treatment or condition, as interpreted from the label and publication: meningococcal conjugate vaccine given as trial control. The vaccinee samples were drawn from two UK trials, COV001 and COV002, one of which was a single-blind randomized controlled phase 2/3 trial testing AZD1222 (ChAdOx1 nCoV-19) in healthy adults. For TCRbeta chain sequencing, PBMC samples were collected from trial participants at day 0 and at day 28 after the second dose. Sequences LGHNA (CDR1) and YSLEER (CDR2) are obtained from the germline V gene. The CDR3, cysteine through phenylalanine, is 16 amino acids long. Only the CDR3 DNA stays, 48 bases, in frame from base 1. At the junction V is shortened by 1 base and J by 2 bases; bases outside the gene matches: 4. The CDR3 regions of human TCRbeta chains were analyzed by immunosequencing. On the study's bioinformatics: TCRs in the repertoires were compared against a reference library of SARS-CoV-2-specific TCRs that had been generated with the MIRA antigen-specificity platform. Breadth was defined as the fraction of unique TCRs that were SARS-CoV-2-associated, and depth was defined as the fraction of total T cells that were SARS-CoV-2-associated. Using the MIRA data, each spike-specific TCR was mapped to the spike region that the TCR reacts to and placed in a CD4 or CD8 class. Log10-transformed breadth and depth values were compared by one-way ANOVA with Sidak's multiple comparisons tests. TCRdb provides this immuneACCESS table in a form limited to in-frame rearrangements. Some clones are lacking; in checked studies, under half of them reflect an unresolved V gene, and why the rest are absent is not known. That table supplies the V and J calls and clone size; D and trimming were determined from the DNA. In all, the sample holds 100,000 to 150,000 clones, and 90% of those were seen once. The biggest ten clones account for around 4.5% of the sample.

The clonotype comes from an adult in good health. The sequence links TRBV4-3 to TRBJ1-5; the central 8 bases match TRBD1. This specimen was peripheral blood, taken on day 0 of MenACWY control vaccination. The DNA sequence reads TGCGCCAGCAGCCAAGGTGCGACAGGGGGCAATCAGCCCCAGCATTTT. This translates into CASSQGATGGNQPQHF.